These T cell receptor beta chains were read from a single sample in a study of T-cell memory formation after mild COVID-19. TCRdb re-analysed the 5' RACE reads in MiXCR, keeping a single row per CDR3 protein. The table has about 130,000 distinct CDR3 sequences, roughly 6% seen once. The sequenced material came from PBMCs or a T cell subset sorted from them (not recorded which). These receptors came from an adult woman who had mild COVID-19 (a few samples of this study predate the infection). Cell type and time point are not known. CDR3s include the opening cysteine and the closing phenylalanine or tryptophan. The D gene is left open where the match is weak. Clone size is shown for a subset of rows, as once, few, many or a class of expanded clone.

clone_size d_call j_call v_call cdr3_length cdr3_nt cdr3_aa
NA NA TRBJ1-4 TRBV12-3/TRBV12-4 15 TGTGCCAGCAGGACCGTGGGAAGGGGGGGTGAAAAACTGTTTTTT CASRTVGRGGEKLFF
NA TRBD2 TRBJ2-1 TRBV29-1 17 TGCAGCCTCGAGGAGCTAGCGGGGGGCTCCTTCTACAATGAGCAGTTCTTC CSLEELAGGSFYNEQFF
NA NA TRBJ2-2 TRBV5-1 14 TGCGCCAGCACCAAAGACAGAATAGCCGGGGAGCTGTTTTTT CASTKDRIAGELFF
NA NA TRBJ1-2 TRBV9 15 TGTGCCAGCAGCGTAGCCCCGGCCCCAAGCTATGGCTACACCTTC CASSVAPAPSYGYTF
many NA TRBJ2-1 TRBV4-1 14 TGCGCCAGCAGCCGGTCCGGCTCCTACAATGAGCAGTTCTTC CASSRSGSYNEQFF
NA NA TRBJ1-2 TRBV7-2 11 TGTGCCAGCAGCCTATATACTGGCTACACCTTC CASSLYTGYTF
few TRBD1 TRBJ2-7 TRBV5-1 13 TGCGCCAGCAGCTTGGGACAGGGAAACGAGCAGTACTTC CASSLGQGNEQYF
NA NA TRBJ1-2 TRBV5-4 13 TGTGCCAGCAGCTTCGGGGGCACGGGTGGCTACACCTTC CASSFGGTGGYTF
many NA TRBJ2-7 TRBV11-3 12 TGTGCCAGCAGCCCCCAGGGCATCGAGCAGTACTTC CASSPQGIEQYF
NA TRBD2 TRBJ2-3 TRBV5-1 15 TGCGCCAGCAGCTCTAGCGGGCGTAACACAGATACGCAGTATTTT CASSSSGRNTDTQYF
NA NA TRBJ2-1 TRBV15 16 TGTGCCACCAGCAGGGAAAGGGAGGTGGTCGGCTATGAGCAGTTCTTC CATSREREVVGYEQFF
NA NA TRBJ1-1 TRBV5-1 15 TGCGCCAGCAGCTTGGGGCACAGGGTTGGGACTGAAGCTTTCTTT CASSLGHRVGTEAFF
few NA TRBJ2-7 TRBV19 13 TGTGCCAGTAGTATCGGCTACTACTACGAGCAGTACTTC CASSIGYYYEQYF
many NA TRBJ1-1 TRBV7-3 14 TGTGCCAGCAGCTTAAGCCCAGGGAGCACTGAAGCTTTCTTT CASSLSPGSTEAFF
many TRBD2 TRBJ2-1 TRBV27 15 TGTGCCAGCAGTCCAGCTAGCGGGGGATACAATGAGCAGTTCTTC CASSPASGGYNEQFF
many NA TRBJ2-7 TRBV18 14 TGTGCCAGCTCACCGCCCGGGACTGACTACGAGCAGTACTTC CASSPPGTDYEQYF
many NA TRBJ2-3 TRBV5-1 12 TGCGCCAGCAGCTTTAACGCAGATACGCAGTATTTT CASSFNADTQYF
NA TRBD2 TRBJ2-1 TRBV7-2 17 TGTGCCAGCAGCTTTAGGTCCCTCGCGGGGGGGTACAATGAGCAGTTCTTC CASSFRSLAGGYNEQFF
once NA TRBJ2-1 TRBV7-6 16 TGTGCCAGCAGCTTAAGGGCAGGGGCCGTGGGAAATGAGCAGTTCTTC CASSLRAGAVGNEQFF
NA NA TRBJ2-2 TRBV12-3/TRBV12-4 14 TGTGCCAGCAGAATATTCGCGAACACCGGGGAGCTGTTTTTT CASRIFANTGELFF
NA NA TRBJ2-7 TRBV7-8 13 TGTGCCAGCAGCTTTGGCGGACACTACGAGCAGTACTTC CASSFGGHYEQYF
NA NA TRBJ1-1 TRBV6-5 15 TGTGCCAGCAGTTACTCTAGGCAGGGTAGGACTGAAGCTTTCTTT CASSYSRQGRTEAFF
few NA TRBJ2-7 TRBV24-1 16 TGTGCCACCGCAACCGGAGCGACTGCACCCTGGTCCGAGCAGTACTTC CATATGATAPWSEQYF
few NA TRBJ2-5 TRBV5-4 17 TGTGCCAGCAGTCCTTACGAGTGGGGACGCGGATCAGAGACCCAGTACTTC CASSPYEWGRGSETQYF
NA TRBD1 TRBJ1-2 TRBV5-4 18 TGTGCCAGCAGCTTGCTCGCCCAGGGGGATAAGGCTAACTATGGCTACACCTTC CASSLLAQGDKANYGYTF
NA NA TRBJ2-3 TRBV2 14 TGTGCCAGCAGTAGGGGGTCCCCCGCAGATACGCAGTATTTT CASSRGSPADTQYF
NA NA TRBJ1-1 TRBV9 15 TGTGCCAGCAGCGTAGTTGGCGGATGGAACACTGAAGCTTTCTTT CASSVVGGWNTEAFF
NA TRBD1 TRBJ1-2 TRBV28 16 TGTGCCAGCAAACCTCTTACAGGGGCGGTTAACTATGGCTACACCTTC CASKPLTGAVNYGYTF
many TRBD2 TRBJ2-2 TRBV3-1 17 TGTGCCAGCAGCCAAATTTGGGCTAGCGGTAACACCGGGGAGCTGTTTTTT CASSQIWASGNTGELFF
NA NA TRBJ2-1 TRBV6-5 14 TGTGCCACCCAGGGGGGGTACATTATGAATGAGCAGTTCTTC CATQGGYIMNEQFF
few NA TRBJ1-1 TRBV2 14 TGTGCCAGCAGTGAGAGGGGAACGGTTGGTGAAGCTTTCTTT CASSERGTVGEAFF
many TRBD2 TRBJ2-7 TRBV5-1 15 TGCGCCAGCAGCTTGGGTGAGCGGGAGTTTTACGAGCAGTACTTC CASSLGEREFYEQYF
many TRBD2 TRBJ2-2 TRBV7-2 16 TGTGCCAGCAGCTCGCGGACTAGCGGGAACACCGGGGAGCTGTTTTTT CASSSRTSGNTGELFF
many NA TRBJ1-4 TRBV12-3/TRBV12-4 13 TGTGCCAGCAGCCCAGACAGAGGTGAAAAACTGTTTTTT CASSPDRGEKLFF
many NA TRBJ2-1 TRBV9 15 TGTGCCAGCAGCGTAGTCGGAGGGACCTACAATGAGCAGTTCTTC CASSVVGGTYNEQFF
many NA TRBJ2-7 TRBV12-5 14 TGTGCTAGTGGGTTCTCCGGGGGACATACCGAGCAGTACTTC CASGFSGGHTEQYF
few NA TRBJ2-3 TRBV5-6 16 TGTGCCAGCAGCTTGGCTACAGAATTTAGCACAGATACGCAGTATTTT CASSLATEFSTDTQYF
NA TRBD1 TRBJ2-5 TRBV20-1 15 TGCAGTGCGAGTTACAGGGGACGGATCCAAGAGACCCAGTACTTC CSASYRGRIQETQYF
NA TRBD2 TRBJ2-2 TRBV11-2 15 TGTGCCAGCAGGCTAGCGGCCCCGAACACCGGGGAGCTGTTTTTT CASRLAAPNTGELFF
many NA TRBJ1-6 TRBV7-2 15 TGTGCCAGCAGCTTGGGCGGGATCTATAATTCACCCCTCCACTTT CASSLGGIYNSPLHF
many NA TRBJ2-4 TRBV7-2 16 TGTGCCAGCAGCATCCGACAGACCCTAGCCAAAAACATTCAGTACTTC CASSIRQTLAKNIQYF
many NA TRBJ2-1 TRBV4-2 14 TGTGCCAGCAGCCAAGCCGGGGCCTACAATGAGCAGTTCTTC CASSQAGAYNEQFF
many NA TRBJ1-1 TRBV20-1 16 TGCAGTGCTAGACGCTTACAGGGTCGGGCGAACACTGAAGCTTTCTTT CSARRLQGRANTEAFF
NA TRBD2 TRBJ2-3 TRBV5-1 16 TGCGCCAGCAGCTTGGATATGGCGGGAGGAACAGATACGCAGTATTTT CASSLDMAGGTDTQYF
NA TRBD2 TRBJ2-3 TRBV6-5 16 TGTGCCAGCAGTCCCACGCTAGCGGGGGGCACAGATACGCAGTATTTT CASSPTLAGGTDTQYF
few NA TRBJ2-6 TRBV5-1 15 TGCGCCAGCAGCTTACAGGGATTTGGGGCCAACGTCCTGACTTTC CASSLQGFGANVLTF
many TRBD1 TRBJ1-5 TRBV15 16 TGTGCCACCAGCAGAGATCAGGGGGACGCCGGAGGGCCCCAGCATTTT CATSRDQGDAGGPQHF
NA TRBD1 TRBJ1-2 TRBV12-3/TRBV12-4 14 TGTGCCAGCAGTTCGACAGGGACGTTCTATGGCTACACCTTC CASSSTGTFYGYTF
NA NA TRBJ1-2 TRBV3-1 13 TGTGCCAGCAGCCAACTCGAGGGGTTTGGCTACACCTTC CASSQLEGFGYTF
many NA TRBJ2-3 TRBV20-1 16 TGCAGTGCTACTCAGGGTGCCAGTACGAACACAGATACGCAGTATTTT CSATQGASTNTDTQYF
few NA TRBJ2-1 TRBV11-3 15 TGTGCCAGCAGCTGGGCCAGGAGCTCCTACAATGAGCAGTTCTTC CASSWARSSYNEQFF
few NA TRBJ1-2 TRBV12-3/TRBV12-4 12 TGTGCCAGCAGGCGGGACAACTATGGCTACACCTTC CASRRDNYGYTF
many NA TRBJ2-3 TRBV6-5 15 TGTGCCAGCAGTTACGTACGGGGGGCCACGGATACGCAGTATTTT CASSYVRGATDTQYF
few NA TRBJ2-5 TRBV12-3/TRBV12-4 12 TGTGCCAGCAGTTCCTCCCGCGGGACCCAGTACTTC CASSSSRGTQYF
few NA TRBJ2-5 TRBV7-2 15 TGTGCCAGCAGCAGAGGAGGCGCTAGCTGGGAGACCCAGTACTTC CASSRGGASWETQYF
many NA TRBJ2-7 TRBV12-3/TRBV12-4 12 TGTGCCAGCAGTTTATTGGGGTACGAGCAGTACTTC CASSLLGYEQYF
few TRBD1 TRBJ2-7 TRBV6-1 14 TGTGCCAGCAAGGCCCAGGGGGTTGCCTACGAGCAGTACTTC CASKAQGVAYEQYF
NA NA TRBJ2-7 TRBV18 12 TGTGCCAGCTCACAGCAGAATTACGAGCAGTACTTC CASSQQNYEQYF
few TRBD2 TRBJ2-3 TRBV24-1 16 TGTGCCACCAGCAGGACTAGCGGGAGGGCCCGGGATACGCAGTATTTT CATSRTSGRARDTQYF